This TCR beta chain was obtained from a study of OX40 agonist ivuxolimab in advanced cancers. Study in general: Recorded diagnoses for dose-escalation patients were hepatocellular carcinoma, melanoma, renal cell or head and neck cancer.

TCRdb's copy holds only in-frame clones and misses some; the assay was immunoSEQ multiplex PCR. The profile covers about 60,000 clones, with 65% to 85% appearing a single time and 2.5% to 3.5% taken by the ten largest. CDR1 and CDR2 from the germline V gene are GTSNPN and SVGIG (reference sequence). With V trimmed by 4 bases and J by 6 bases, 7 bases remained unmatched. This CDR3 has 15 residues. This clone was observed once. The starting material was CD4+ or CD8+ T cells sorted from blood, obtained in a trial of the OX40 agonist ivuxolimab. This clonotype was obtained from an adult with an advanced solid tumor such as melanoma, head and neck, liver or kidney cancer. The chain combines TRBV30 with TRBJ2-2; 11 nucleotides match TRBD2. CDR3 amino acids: CAWKAFSGRAGELFF. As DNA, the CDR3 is TGTGCCTGGAAAGCCTTTAGCGGGAGGGCCGGGGAGCTGTTTTTT.